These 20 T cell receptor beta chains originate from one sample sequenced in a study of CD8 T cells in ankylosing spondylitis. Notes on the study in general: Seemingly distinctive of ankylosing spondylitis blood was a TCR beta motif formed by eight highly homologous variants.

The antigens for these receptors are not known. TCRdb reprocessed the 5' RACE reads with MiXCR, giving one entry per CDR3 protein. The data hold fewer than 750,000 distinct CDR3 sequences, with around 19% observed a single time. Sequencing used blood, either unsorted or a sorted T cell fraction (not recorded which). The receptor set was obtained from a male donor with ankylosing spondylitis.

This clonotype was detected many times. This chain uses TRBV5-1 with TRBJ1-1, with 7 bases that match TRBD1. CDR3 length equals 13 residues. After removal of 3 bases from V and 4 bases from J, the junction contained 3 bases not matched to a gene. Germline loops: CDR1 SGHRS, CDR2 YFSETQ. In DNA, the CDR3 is TGCGCCAGCAGCTCCCCAGGGGGCACTGAAGCTTTCTTT. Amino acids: CASSSPGGTEAFF.

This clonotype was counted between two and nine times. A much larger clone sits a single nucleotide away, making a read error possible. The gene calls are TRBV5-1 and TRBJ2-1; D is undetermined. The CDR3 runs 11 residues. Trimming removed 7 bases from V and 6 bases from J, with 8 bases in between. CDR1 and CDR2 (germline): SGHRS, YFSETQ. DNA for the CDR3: TGCGCCAGCGCCCTGGGCAATGAGCAGTTCTTC. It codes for CASALGNEQFF.

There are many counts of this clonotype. The CDR3 DNA sequence: TGCAGTGCTAGGCGGGGGGCTCAACTCACGAACACTGAAGCTTTCTTT. Translated, it gives CSARRGAQLTNTEAFF. The chain couples TRBV20-1 to TRBJ1-1; possibly TRBD1 for D (6 bases). V was trimmed by 3 bases and J by 1 base, leaving 18 bases between them. The CDR3 has 16 residues. Per the germline V gene, CDR1 is DFQATT and CDR2 is SNEGSKA (reference sequence).

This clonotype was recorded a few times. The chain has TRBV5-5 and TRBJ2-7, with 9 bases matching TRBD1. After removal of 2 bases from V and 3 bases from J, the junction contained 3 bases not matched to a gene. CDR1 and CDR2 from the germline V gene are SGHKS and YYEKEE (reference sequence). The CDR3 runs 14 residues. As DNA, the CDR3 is TGTGCCAGCAGCTTTGACAGGGGGAACTACGAGCAGTACTTC. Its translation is CASSFDRGNYEQYF.

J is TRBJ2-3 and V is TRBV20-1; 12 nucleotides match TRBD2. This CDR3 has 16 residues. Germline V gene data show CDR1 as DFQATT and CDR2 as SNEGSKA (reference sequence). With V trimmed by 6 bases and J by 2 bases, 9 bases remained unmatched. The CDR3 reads CSAPPSGRAPTDTQYF. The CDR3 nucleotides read TGCAGTGCCCCCCCTAGCGGGAGGGCCCCCACAGATACGCAGTATTTT.

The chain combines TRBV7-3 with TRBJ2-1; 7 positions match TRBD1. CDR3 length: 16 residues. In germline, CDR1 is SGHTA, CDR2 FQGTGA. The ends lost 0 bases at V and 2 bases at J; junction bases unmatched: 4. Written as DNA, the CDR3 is TGTGCCAGCAGCTTAACTCGGGACAGCGCCTACAATGAGCAGTTCTTC. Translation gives CASSLTRDSAYNEQFF. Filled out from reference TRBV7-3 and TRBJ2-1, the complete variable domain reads GAGVSQTPSNKVTEKGKYVELRCDPISGHTALYWYRQSLGQGPEFLIYFQGTGAADDSGLPNDRFFAVRPEGSVSTLKIQRTERGDSAVYLCASSLTRDSAYNEQFFGPGTRLTVL.

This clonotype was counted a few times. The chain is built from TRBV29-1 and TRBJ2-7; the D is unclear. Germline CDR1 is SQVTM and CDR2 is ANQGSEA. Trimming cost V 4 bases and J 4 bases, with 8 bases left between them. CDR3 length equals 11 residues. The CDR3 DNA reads TGCAGCGTTGCAACTGTTTACGAGCAGTACTTC. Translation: CSVATVYEQYF.

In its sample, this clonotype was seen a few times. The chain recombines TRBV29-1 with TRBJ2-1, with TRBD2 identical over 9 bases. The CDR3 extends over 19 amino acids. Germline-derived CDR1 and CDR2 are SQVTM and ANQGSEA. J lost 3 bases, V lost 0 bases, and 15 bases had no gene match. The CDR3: CSVEDWGDGTSSLYNEQFF. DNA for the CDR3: TGCAGCGTTGAAGATTGGGGGGATGGGACTAGCTCCCTCTACAATGAGCAGTTCTTC.

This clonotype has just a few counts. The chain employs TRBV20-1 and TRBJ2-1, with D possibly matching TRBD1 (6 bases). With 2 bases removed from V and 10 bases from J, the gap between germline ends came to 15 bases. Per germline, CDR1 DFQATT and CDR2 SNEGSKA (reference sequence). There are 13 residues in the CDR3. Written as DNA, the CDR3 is TGCAGTGCTAGAACTCACAGGGTCGGGGAGCAGTTCTTC. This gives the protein CSARTHRVGEQFF.

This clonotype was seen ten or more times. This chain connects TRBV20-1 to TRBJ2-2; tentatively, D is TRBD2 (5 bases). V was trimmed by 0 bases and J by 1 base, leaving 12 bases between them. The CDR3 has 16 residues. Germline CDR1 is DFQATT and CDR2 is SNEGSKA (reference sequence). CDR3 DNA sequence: TGCAGTGCTAGAGATTTTTCGGCGGGGAACACCGGGGAGCTGTTTTTT. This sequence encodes CSARDFSAGNTGELFF.

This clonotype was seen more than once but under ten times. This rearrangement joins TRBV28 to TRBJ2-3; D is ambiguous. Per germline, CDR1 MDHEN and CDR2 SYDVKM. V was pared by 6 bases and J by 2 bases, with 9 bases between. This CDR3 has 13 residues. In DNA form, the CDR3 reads TGTGCCAGCAGCACTCCCTACACAGATACGCAGTATTTT. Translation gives CASSTPYTDTQYF. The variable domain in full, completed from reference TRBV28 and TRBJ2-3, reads DVKVTQSSRYLVKRTGEKVFLECVQDMDHENMFWYRQDPGLGLRLIYFSYDVKMKEKGDIPEGYSVSREKKERFSLILESASTNQTSMYLCASSTPYTDTQYFGPGTRLTVL.

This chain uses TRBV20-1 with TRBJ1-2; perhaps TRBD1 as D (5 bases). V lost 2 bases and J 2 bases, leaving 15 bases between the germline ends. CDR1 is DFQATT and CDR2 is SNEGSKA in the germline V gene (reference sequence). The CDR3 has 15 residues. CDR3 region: CSARPQTVANYGYTF. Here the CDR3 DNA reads TGCAGTGCTAGACCCCAGACAGTTGCCAACTATGGCTACACCTTC.

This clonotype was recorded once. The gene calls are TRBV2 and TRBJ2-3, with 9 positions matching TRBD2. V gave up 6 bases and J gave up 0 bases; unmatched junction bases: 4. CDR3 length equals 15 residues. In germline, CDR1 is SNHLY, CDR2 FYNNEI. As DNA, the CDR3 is TGTGCCAGCAGAGCTAGCGGGGCTAGCACAGATACGCAGTATTTT. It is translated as CASRASGASTDTQYF.

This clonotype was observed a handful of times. The DNA of the CDR3 is TGCGCCAGCAGCCAAGAGACTAGCGGGGGGACCTACGAGCAGTACTTC. Translation gives CASSQETSGGTYEQYF. V is TRBV4-1 and J is TRBJ2-7; TRBD2 agrees at 13 bases. Germline loops: CDR1 MGHRA, CDR2 YSYEKL. V lost 0 bases to trimming and J lost 2 bases; unmatched junction nucleotides: 1. CDR3 length: 16 amino acids.

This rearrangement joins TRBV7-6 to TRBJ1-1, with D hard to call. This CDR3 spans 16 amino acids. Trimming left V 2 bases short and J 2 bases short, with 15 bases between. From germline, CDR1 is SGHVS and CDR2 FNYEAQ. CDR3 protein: CASSLTRGELNTEAFF. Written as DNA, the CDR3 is TGTGCCAGCAGCTTAACCCGGGGAGAACTCAACACTGAAGCTTTCTTT. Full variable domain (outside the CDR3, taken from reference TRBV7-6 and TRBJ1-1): GAGVSQSPRYKVTKRGQDVALRCDPISGHVSLYWYRQALGQGPEFLTYFNYEAQQDKSGLPNDRFSAERPEGSISTLTIQRTEQRDSAMYRCASSLTRGELNTEAFFGQGTRLTVV.

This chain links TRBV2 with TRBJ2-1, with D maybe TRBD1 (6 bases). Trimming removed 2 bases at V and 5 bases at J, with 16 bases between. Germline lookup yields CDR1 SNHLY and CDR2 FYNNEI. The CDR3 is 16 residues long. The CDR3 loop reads CASSERGAGANNEQFF. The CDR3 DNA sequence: TGTGCCAGCAGTGAAAGAGGGGCAGGGGCGAACAATGAGCAGTTCTTC. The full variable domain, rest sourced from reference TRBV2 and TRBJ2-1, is EPEVTQTPSHQVTQMGQEVILRCVPISNHLYFYWYRQILGQKVEFLVSFYNNEISEKSEIFDDQFSVERPDGSNFTLKIRSTKLEDSAMYFCASSERGAGANNEQFFGPGTRLTVL.

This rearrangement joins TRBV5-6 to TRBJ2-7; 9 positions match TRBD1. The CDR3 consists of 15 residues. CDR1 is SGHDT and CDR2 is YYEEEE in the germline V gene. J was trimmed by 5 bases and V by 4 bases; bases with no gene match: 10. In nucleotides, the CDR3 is TGTGCCAGCAGCCGGCCGGGACAGGGTGGACACGAGCAGTACTTC. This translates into CASSRPGQGGHEQYF.

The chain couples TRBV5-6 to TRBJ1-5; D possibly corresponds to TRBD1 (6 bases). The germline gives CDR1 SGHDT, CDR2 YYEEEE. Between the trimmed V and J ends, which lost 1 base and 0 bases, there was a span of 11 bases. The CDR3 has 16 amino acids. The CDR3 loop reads CASSLYGGGSNQPQHF. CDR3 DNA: TGTGCCAGCAGCTTGTACGGAGGGGGTAGCAATCAGCCCCAGCATTTT. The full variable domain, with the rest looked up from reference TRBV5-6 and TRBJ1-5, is DAGVTQSPTHLIKTRGQQVTLRCSPKSGHDTVSWYQQALGQGPQFIFQYYEEEERQRGNFPDRFSGHQFPNYSSELNVNALLLGDSALYLCASSLYGGGSNQPQHFGDGTRLSIL.

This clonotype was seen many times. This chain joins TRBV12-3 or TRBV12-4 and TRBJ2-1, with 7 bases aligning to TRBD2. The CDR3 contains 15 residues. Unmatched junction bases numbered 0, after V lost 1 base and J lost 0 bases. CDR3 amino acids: CASSLGGGSYNEQFF. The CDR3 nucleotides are TGTGCCAGCAGTTTAGGCGGGGGCTCCTACAATGAGCAGTTCTTC.

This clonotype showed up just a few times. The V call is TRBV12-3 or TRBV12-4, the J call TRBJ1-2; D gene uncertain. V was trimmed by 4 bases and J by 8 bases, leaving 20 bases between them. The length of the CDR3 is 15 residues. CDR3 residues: CASSSSERRALGYTF. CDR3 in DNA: TGTGCCAGCAGTTCCTCCGAAAGACGGGCCCTAGGCTACACCTTC.